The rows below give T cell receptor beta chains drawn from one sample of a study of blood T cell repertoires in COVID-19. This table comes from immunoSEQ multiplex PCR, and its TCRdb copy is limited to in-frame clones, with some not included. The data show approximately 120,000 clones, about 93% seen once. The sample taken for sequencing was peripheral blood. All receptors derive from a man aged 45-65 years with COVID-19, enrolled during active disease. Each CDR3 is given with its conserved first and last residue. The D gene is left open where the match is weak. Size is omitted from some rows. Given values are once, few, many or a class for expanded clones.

TGTGCCAGCAGCTTACGGGGGGGCACCGGGGAGCTGTTTTTT CASSLRGGTGELFF TRBD2 TRBV5-4 NA 14 TRBJ2-2
TGTGCCAGCAGCTCCTTCGGGAGGAACACCGGGGAGCTGTTTTTT CASSSFGRNTGELFF NA TRBV7-9 NA 15 TRBJ2-2
TGTGCCAGCAGTTTATCGGGCCTTTACGAGCAGTACTTC CASSLSGLYEQYF NA TRBV27 once 13 TRBJ2-7
TGCGCCAGCAGCATACAGGGGGCCGAGGAGACCCAGTACTTC CASSIQGAEETQYF TRBD1 TRBV5-1 NA 14 TRBJ2-5
TGTGCCAGCTCACCACTCCAGTCCGACAATGAGCAGTTCTTC CASSPLQSDNEQFF NA TRBV18 NA 14 TRBJ2-1
TGTGCCAGCAGTCGACAGGGGGCCGGCACTGAAGCTTTCTTT CASSRQGAGTEAFF TRBD1 TRBV27 NA 14 TRBJ1-1
TGTGCCAGCAGTCGAGAGCCGGTAGCTGGAAACACCATATATTTT CASSREPVAGNTIYF NA TRBV28 NA 15 TRBJ1-3
TGTGCCAGCAGCGAGACAGGGGCGAACACTGAAGCTTTCTTT CASSETGANTEAFF TRBD1 TRBV9 few 14 TRBJ1-1
TGCGCCAGCAGCGCCTTCGGCGGGGGCGCGTTTATAGCCAAAAACATTCAGTACTTC CASSAFGGGAFIAKNIQYF NA TRBV4-1 NA 19 TRBJ2-4
TGTGCCAGCAGTTACTCCGGGAATCTGGCCAAAAACATTCAGTACTTC CASSYSGNLAKNIQYF NA TRBV6-5 NA 16 TRBJ2-4
TGTGCCAGCAGTTTAGGGAGTACTGAAGCTTTCTTT CASSLGSTEAFF NA TRBV12-3/TRBV12-4 NA 12 TRBJ1-1
TGTGCCAGTAGTCCCGGACTAGCGGGAGCAACAGATACGCAGTATTTT CASSPGLAGATDTQYF TRBD2 TRBV19 NA 16 TRBJ2-3
TGTGCCAGCAGTCCCGGGACAGGGGGCACCTCAACCTACGAGCAGTACTTC CASSPGTGGTSTYEQYF TRBD1 TRBV6-6 NA 17 TRBJ2-7
TGTGCCTGGATCTGGCCACAGAACACTGAAGCTTTCTTT CAWIWPQNTEAFF NA TRBV30 NA 13 TRBJ1-1
TGTGCCAGCAGCCAAGAACTTTTCACTGAAGCTTTCTTT CASSQELFTEAFF NA TRBV14 NA 13 TRBJ1-1
TGTGCCAGCAGCCCCCACGAGGCACGGACTGAAGCTTTCTTT CASSPHEARTEAFF NA TRBV9 few 14 TRBJ1-1
TGTGCCAGCAGCTTAGCGATGCCTAGCGGGAGCGGGGACAATGAGCAGTTCTTC CASSLAMPSGSGDNEQFF TRBD2 TRBV7-9 NA 18 TRBJ2-1
TGTGCCTGGAGTGTACCGGGGGGGGACGAGCAGTACTTC CAWSVPGGDEQYF TRBD2 TRBV30 once 13 TRBJ2-7
TGCGCCAGCAGCCAAGATCACAGGGCAACTGAAGCTTTCTTT CASSQDHRATEAFF NA TRBV4-1 NA 14 TRBJ1-1
TGTGCCAGTACCCCGGGACAGGGTTACGAGCAGTACTTC CASTPGQGYEQYF TRBD1 TRBV19 NA 13 TRBJ2-7
TGCGCCAGCAGCTTGGGAGGTAACGGCTACACCTTC CASSLGGNGYTF NA TRBV5-1 NA 12 TRBJ1-2
TGTGCCACCAGCAGAGCCGGGACAGGGGGCGAGACAGATACGCAGTATTTT CATSRAGTGGETDTQYF TRBD1 TRBV15 once 17 TRBJ2-3
TGTGCCAGCAGCTCAAGACTAGCCGAGGATACGCAGTATTTT CASSSRLAEDTQYF TRBD2 TRBV5-4 NA 14 TRBJ2-3
TGTGCCAGTCAGGGTAGCACAGATACGCAGTATTTT CASQGSTDTQYF NA TRBV27 NA 12 TRBJ2-3
TGTGCCATCAGTGAGCGGGAGGGTTCCGAGCAGTACTTC CAISEREGSEQYF TRBD2 TRBV10-3 NA 13 TRBJ2-7
TGTGCCAGCAGCTTCTCAGGGCTCGAGGGAAACACCATATATTTT CASSFSGLEGNTIYF NA TRBV7-2 NA 15 TRBJ1-3
TGCAGCGTCGGGACTAGCGGGAGGATCGGCACCGGGGAGCTGTTTTTT CSVGTSGRIGTGELFF TRBD2 TRBV29-1 NA 16 TRBJ2-2
TGTGCCAGCACGGGGGACCTAGTTGATTCACCCCTCCACTTT CASTGDLVDSPLHF NA TRBV6-5 NA 14 TRBJ1-6
TGTGCCAGCACGAGAGTCATGAACACTGAAGCTTTCTTT CASTRVMNTEAFF NA TRBV6-5 NA 13 TRBJ1-1
TGCAGCGTTGAAGAAGTTTATACAGGGGGCGTGATTGGCTACACCTTC CSVEEVYTGGVIGYTF TRBD1 TRBV29-1 NA 16 TRBJ1-2
TGCGCCAGCAGCCCCCACATCCAGAAGGTAGCGGCGGTGGACTACGAGCAGTACTTC CASSPHIQKVAAVDYEQYF NA TRBV4-1 NA 19 TRBJ2-7
TGTGCCAGCAGTTCGACAGGTAGGACTGAAGCTTTCTTT CASSSTGRTEAFF NA TRBV6-5 NA 13 TRBJ1-1
TGTGCCAGTACCCCAGCGGGAGGGTACAATGAGCAGTTCTTC CASTPAGGYNEQFF TRBD2 TRBV19 NA 14 TRBJ2-1
TGTGCCAGCACCCAGGACAGGGCTGCAGATACGCAGTATTTT CASTQDRAADTQYF TRBD1 TRBV7-2 NA 14 TRBJ2-3
TGTGCCAGCAGCCCGAGTCGACAGGGGGCATTTGATACGCAGTATTTT CASSPSRQGAFDTQYF TRBD1 TRBV5-4 NA 16 TRBJ2-3